The TCR beta chain under discussion was sequenced for a study of shared clonotypes between healthy human individuals. The protocol was immunoSEQ multiplex PCR, while the TCRdb copy is restricted to in-frame clones and leaves out a portion. The sample includes about 820,000 clones, 80% to 95% seen only once; the top ten take 24%. Looked up from germline, CDR1 is SGHRS and CDR2 is YFSETQ. The CDR3 loop spans 15 amino acids. Trimming took 5 bases from V and 6 from J; bases not matched to a gene: 8. Naivety among CD8 cells was defined by CD45RO negativity and positive CCR7 selection, thereby excluding terminally differentiated effector memory CD45RA+ cells.

The receptor was isolated from a man younger than 45 in good health. The J gene is TRBJ2-1, the V gene TRBV5-1; 10 positions match TRBD2. The specimen was naive CD8+ T cells sorted from blood. CDR3 DNA: TGCGCCAGCAGACACGCTAGCGGGAGTGCCAATGAGCAGTTCTTC. It translates to CASRHASGSANEQFF.